This record concerns one TCR beta chain sequence. This sample is part of a study of T cell responses to AZD1222 COVID-19 vaccine. V shed 8 bases, J shed 3 bases, and the junction held 6 bases outside the gene matches. The CDR3 sequence is 13 residues long. The germline V gene encodes CDR1 GTSNPN and CDR2 SVGIG (reference sequence). The assay was immunoSEQ multiplex PCR, and TCRdb's table has in-frame clones only and misses some. The table shows 43,000 or so clones, with 90% occurring only once. Investigators merged groups given second doses at roughly 4 or roughly 12 weeks. This chain connects TRBV30 to TRBJ1-4; 7 bases align to TRBD1. Source: peripheral blood, taken 28 days after the second AZD1222 dose. This sequence originates from an adult who received the AZD1222 COVID-19 vaccine. CDR3: CARRDSPNEKLFF. The CDR3 coding sequence is TGTGCCCGCCGGGACAGTCCTAATGAAAAACTGTTTTTT.